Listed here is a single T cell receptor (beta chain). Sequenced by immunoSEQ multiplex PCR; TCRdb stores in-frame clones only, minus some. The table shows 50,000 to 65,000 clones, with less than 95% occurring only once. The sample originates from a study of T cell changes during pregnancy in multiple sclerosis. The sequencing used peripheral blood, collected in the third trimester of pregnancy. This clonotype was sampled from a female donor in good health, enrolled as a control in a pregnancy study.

CDR3: CASSGRQGGSDEQFF. DNA of the CDR3: TGCGCCAGCAGTGGTCGACAGGGTGGGAGCGATGAGCAGTTCTTC. V gene TRBV10-1 combines with J gene TRBJ2-1; 7 bases align to TRBD1. Trimming took 4 bases from V and 8 from J; bases not matched to a gene: 11. Germline V gene sequence: CDR1 WNHNN, CDR2 SYGVQD (reference sequence). This CDR3 region has 15 residues.